The clone carrying this T cell receptor (beta chain) occurred a few times. The sample comes from a study of sequential checkpoint blockade in melanoma. Whole-study context: Patients were randomized 1:1 to nivolumab-then-ipilimumab or ipilimumab-then-nivolumab first-line. Each arm's sequence ended with maintenance nivolumab.

The assay was immunoSEQ multiplex PCR, and TCRdb's table has in-frame clones only and misses some. Of 20,000 or so clones listed, around 80% are singletons. J lost 4 bases, V lost 5 bases, and 7 bases had no gene match. Germline V gene sequence: CDR1 SEHNR, CDR2 FQNEAQ (reference sequence). The CDR3 spans 15 residues. Treatment here: randomized to nivolumab then ipilimumab (arm A) or the reverse (arm B). Sorted cells were live CD3+CD8+, lacking CD19 and CD56, from PBMCs. The V call is TRBV7-9, the J call TRBJ1-2, with 10 bases matching TRBD1. This clonotype was sampled from a human donor with melanoma. The material was CD8+ T cells sorted from blood (inferred from file names), obtained from a patient given nivolumab and ipilimumab in sequence. The DNA for the CDR3 is TGTGCCAGCAGCCCGGACAGGGGGGTTCTCTATGGCTACACCTTC. It encodes CASSPDRGVLYGYTF.